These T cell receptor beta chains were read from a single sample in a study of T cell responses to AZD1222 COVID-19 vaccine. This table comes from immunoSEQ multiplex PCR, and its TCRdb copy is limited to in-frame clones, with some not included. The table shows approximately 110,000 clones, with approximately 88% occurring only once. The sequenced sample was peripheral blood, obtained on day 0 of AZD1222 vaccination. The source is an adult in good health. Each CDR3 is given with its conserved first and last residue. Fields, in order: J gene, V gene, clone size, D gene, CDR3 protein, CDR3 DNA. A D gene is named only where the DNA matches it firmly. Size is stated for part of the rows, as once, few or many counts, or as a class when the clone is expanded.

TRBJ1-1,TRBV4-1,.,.,CASSQDPGTPNTEAFF,TGCGCCAGCAGCCAAGATCCTGGGACGCCGAACACTGAAGCTTTCTTT
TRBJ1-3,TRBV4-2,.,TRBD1,CASSQGQGGNTIYF,TGTGCCAGCAGCCAGGGACAGGGAGGAAACACCATATATTTT
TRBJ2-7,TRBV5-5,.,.,CASSFPGAGVHEQYF,TGTGCCAGCAGCTTCCCGGGCGCAGGGGTGCACGAGCAGTACTTC
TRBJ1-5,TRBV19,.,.,CASTPGEEGNQPQHF,TGTGCCAGTACCCCGGGGGAGGAAGGCAATCAGCCCCAGCATTTT
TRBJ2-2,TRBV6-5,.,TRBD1,CASRPDRDHGELFF,TGTGCCAGCAGGCCCGACAGGGATCACGGGGAGCTGTTTTTT
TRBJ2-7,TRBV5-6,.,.,CASSRLDYEQYF,TGTGCCAGCAGCCGGCTGGACTACGAGCAGTACTTC
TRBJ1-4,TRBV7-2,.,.,CASSAGGGMDEKLFF,TGTGCCAGCAGCGCGGGGGGAGGCATGGATGAAAAACTGTTTTTT
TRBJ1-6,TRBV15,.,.,CATSSHIPPTSPLHF,TGTGCCACCAGCAGTCATATCCCACCCACTTCACCCCTCCACTTT
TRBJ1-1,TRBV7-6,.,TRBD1,CASSSSTGAGTEAFF,TGTGCCAGCAGCAGTTCGACAGGGGCGGGCACTGAAGCTTTCTTT
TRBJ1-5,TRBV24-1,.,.,CATSEEGYQPQHF,TGTGCCACCAGTGAGGAGGGATATCAGCCCCAGCATTTT
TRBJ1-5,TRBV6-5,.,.,CASSVGHQPQHF,TGTGCCAGCTCAGTGGGGCATCAGCCCCAGCATTTT
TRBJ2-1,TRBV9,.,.,CASSVVSSDHEQFF,TGTGCCAGCAGCGTAGTCAGCAGCGACCATGAGCAGTTCTTC
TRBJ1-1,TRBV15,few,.,CATSRGRGSNTEAFF,TGTGCCACCAGCAGAGGAAGAGGATCGAACACTGAAGCTTTCTTT
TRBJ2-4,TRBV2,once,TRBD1,CASGDRVGVKNIQYF,TGTGCCAGCGGGGACAGGGTTGGCGTCAAAAACATTCAGTACTTC
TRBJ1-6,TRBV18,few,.,CASSLNPLGSPLHF,TGTGCCAGCTCCCTCAACCCGCTCGGCTCACCCCTCCACTTT
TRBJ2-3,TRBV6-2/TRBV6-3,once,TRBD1,CASSGQGGGTDTQYF,TGTGCCAGCAGCGGACAGGGGGGTGGCACAGATACGCAGTATTTT
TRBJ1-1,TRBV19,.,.,CASSRSLGNTEAFF,TGTGCCAGTAGCCGTAGCTTGGGGAACACTGAAGCTTTCTTT
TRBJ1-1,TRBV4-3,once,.,CASSQDFRTPNTEAFF,TGCGCCAGCAGCCAAGATTTTCGGACACCCAACACTGAAGCTTTCTTT
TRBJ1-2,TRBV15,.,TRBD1,CATSRDRFYGYTF,TGTGCCACCAGCAGGGACAGGTTTTATGGCTACACCTTC
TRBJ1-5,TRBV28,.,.,CASSFFGTHQPQHF,TGTGCCAGCAGTTTTTTCGGGACTCATCAGCCCCAGCATTTT
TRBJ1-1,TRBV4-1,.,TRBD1,CASSLGQGIFRPEAFF,TGCGCCAGCAGCCTGGGACAGGGGATTTTCCGCCCTGAAGCTTTCTTT
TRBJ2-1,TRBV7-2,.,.,CASSLARGQNEQFF,TGTGCCAGCAGCTTAGCGCGCGGCCAAAATGAGCAGTTCTTC
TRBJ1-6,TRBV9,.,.,CASSVGGGNSPLHF,TGTGCCAGCAGCGTCGGGGGCGGTAATTCACCCCTCCACTTT
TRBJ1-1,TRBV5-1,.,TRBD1,CATRTGLDTEAFF,TGCGCCACCCGGACAGGTTTGGACACTGAAGCTTTCTTT
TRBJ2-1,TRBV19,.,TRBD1,CASSIYGQGTYNEQFF,TGTGCCAGTAGTATCTATGGACAGGGAACTTACAATGAGCAGTTCTTC
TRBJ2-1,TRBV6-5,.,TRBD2,CASSLGLAGHNEQFF,TGTGCCAGCAGCCTGGGACTAGCGGGGCACAATGAGCAGTTCTTC
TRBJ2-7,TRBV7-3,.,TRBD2,CASSLNPSGYYEQYF,TGTGCCAGCAGCTTAAATCCTAGCGGTTACTACGAGCAGTACTTC
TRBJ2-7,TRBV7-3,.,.,CASSRGVGEQYF,TGTGCCAGCAGCCGAGGCGTGGGGGAGCAGTACTTC
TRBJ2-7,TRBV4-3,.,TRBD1,CAPRQGTYEQYF,TGCGCCCCACGACAGGGAACCTACGAGCAGTACTTC
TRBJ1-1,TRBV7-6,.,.,CASSLEQSMNTEAFF,TGTGCCAGCAGCTTAGAACAGAGCATGAACACTGAAGCTTTCTTT
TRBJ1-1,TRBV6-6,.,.,CASSSPMGIGTEAFF,TGTGCCAGCAGTAGCCCAATGGGAATTGGAACTGAAGCTTTCTTT
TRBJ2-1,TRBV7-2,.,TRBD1,CASSRGTGGGSEQFF,TGTGCCAGCAGCCGTGGGACAGGGGGCGGGAGTGAGCAGTTCTTC
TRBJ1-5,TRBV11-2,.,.,CASSLGTGQPQHF,TGTGCCAGCAGCTTAGGGACGGGGCAGCCCCAGCATTTT
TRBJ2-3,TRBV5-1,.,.,CASSLGVDIFTDTQYF,TGCGCCAGCAGCTTGGGGGTGGATATTTTCACAGATACGCAGTATTTT
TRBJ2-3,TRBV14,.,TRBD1,CASSVLTGADTQYF,TGTGCCAGCAGCGTTCTGACAGGGGCAGATACGCAGTATTTT
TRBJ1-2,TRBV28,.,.,CASSLNNYGYTF,TGTGCCAGCAGTTTAAACAACTATGGCTACACCTTC
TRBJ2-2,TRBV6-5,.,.,CAIRGTLNTGELFF,TGTGCCATCAGGGGGACTTTGAACACCGGGGAGCTGTTTTTT
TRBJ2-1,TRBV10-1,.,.,CASSPGAVNEQFF,TGCGCCAGCAGCCCCGGGGCGGTCAATGAGCAGTTCTTC
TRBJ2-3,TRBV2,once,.,CASSPPRGEADTQYF,TGTGCCAGCAGCCCTCCAAGAGGGGAGGCAGATACGCAGTATTTT
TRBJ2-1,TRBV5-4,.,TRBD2,CASSLAGLAGLDEQFF,TGTGCCAGCAGCTTGGCTGGACTAGCGGGGTTGGATGAGCAGTTCTTC
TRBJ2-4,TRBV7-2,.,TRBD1,CASSLGIRQGAQQSIQYF,TGTGCCAGCAGCTTAGGCATCAGACAGGGGGCCCAACAAAGCATTCAGTACTTC
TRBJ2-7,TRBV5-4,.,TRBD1,CATGRDRGSYEQYF,TGTGCAACGGGTCGGGACAGGGGATCCTACGAGCAGTACTTC
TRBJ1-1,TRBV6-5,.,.,CASQRVRNTEAFF,TGTGCCAGCCAACGGGTACGGAACACTGAAGCTTTCTTT
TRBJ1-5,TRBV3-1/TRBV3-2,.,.,CASSQQGVQPQHF,TGTGCCAGCAGCCAGCAGGGTGTCCAGCCCCAGCATTTT
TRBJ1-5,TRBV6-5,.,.,CASRIDSNQPQHF,TGTGCCAGTCGGATTGATAGCAATCAGCCCCAGCATTTT
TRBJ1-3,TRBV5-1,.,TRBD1,CASSPEQGVFSGNTIYF,TGCGCCAGCAGCCCCGAACAGGGGGTCTTCTCTGGAAACACCATATATTTT
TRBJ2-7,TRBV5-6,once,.,CASSPGVSYEQYF,TGTGCCAGCAGCCCAGGGGTCTCCTACGAGCAGTACTTC
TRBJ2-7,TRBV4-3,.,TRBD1,CASSRLTGGEQYF,TGCGCCAGCAGCCGCTTGACAGGGGGCGAGCAGTACTTC